The T cell receptor beta chain described here comes from a study of Graves' ophthalmopathy and Graves' hyperthyroidism. If patients had other autoimmune diseases, uncontrolled infections, pregnancy or lactation, they were excluded. Orbital computed tomography, thyroid ultrasound, TRAb, serum thyroxine and clinical symptoms formed the basis of diagnosis. In germline, CDR1 is SGHTA, CDR2 FQGNSA. V lost 5 bases to trimming and J lost 5 bases, with 18 bases between them. There are 15 residues in the CDR3. CDR3 regions of TCR beta were amplified from RNA transcripts. First-round RT-PCR used HTBI primers; second-round multiplex PCR followed. TCRdb re-called the multiplex PCR reads through MiXCR, storing one row per CDR3 protein. The data contain roughly 1.1 million distinct CDR3 sequences, less than 45% of them singletons.

The sequence was collected from an adult man with Graves' hyperthyroidism. This chain joins TRBV7-2 and TRBJ1-2, with D tentatively TRBD1 (5 bases). Sequencing used peripheral blood or thyroid tissue (not recorded which). The DNA of the CDR3 is TGTGCCAGCAGCAACGGACTAGCGGGGGGGTATGGCTACACCTTC. Amino acids: CASSNGLAGGYGYTF.